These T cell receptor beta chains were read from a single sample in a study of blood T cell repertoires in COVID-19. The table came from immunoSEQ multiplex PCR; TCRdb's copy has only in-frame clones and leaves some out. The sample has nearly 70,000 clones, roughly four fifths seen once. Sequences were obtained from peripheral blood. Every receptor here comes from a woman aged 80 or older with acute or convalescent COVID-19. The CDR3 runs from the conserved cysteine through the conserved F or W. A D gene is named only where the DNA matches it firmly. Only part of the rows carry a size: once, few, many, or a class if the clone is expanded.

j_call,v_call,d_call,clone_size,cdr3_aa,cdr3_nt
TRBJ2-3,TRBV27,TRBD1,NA,CASSKQGATDTQYF,TGTGCCAGCAGCAAACAGGGGGCTACAGATACGCAGTATTTT
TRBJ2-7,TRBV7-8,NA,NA,CASSLEAGTYEQYF,TGTGCCAGCAGCTTAGAGGCGGGCACCTACGAGCAGTACTTC
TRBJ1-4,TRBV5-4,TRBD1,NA,CASSSGQGRGEKLFF,TGTGCCAGCAGCTCAGGACAGGGACGAGGAGAAAAACTGTTTTTT
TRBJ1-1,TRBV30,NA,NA,CAWVPSTLNRDKAGF,TGTGCCTGGGTGCCCAGCACCCTAAACCGGGACAAAGCTGGATTT
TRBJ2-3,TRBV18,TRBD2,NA,CASSPFSGAFTDTQYF,TGTGCCAGCTCACCTTTCAGCGGGGCATTCACAGATACGCAGTATTTT
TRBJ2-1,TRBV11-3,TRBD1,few,CASSIRQGASEQFF,TGTGCCAGCAGCATCAGACAGGGGGCATCTGAGCAGTTCTTC
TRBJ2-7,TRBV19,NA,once,CASSSDRDNYEQYF,TGTGCCAGTAGTTCCGACCGGGACAACTACGAGCAGTACTTC
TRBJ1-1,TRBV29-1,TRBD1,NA,CSAGLDRGKSEAFF,TGCAGCGCTGGGCTGGACAGGGGAAAATCTGAAGCTTTCTTT
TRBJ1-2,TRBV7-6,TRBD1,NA,CASSFTGDYGYTF,TGTGCCAGCAGCTTTACAGGGGACTATGGCTACACCTTC
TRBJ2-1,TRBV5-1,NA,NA,CASSIEGNEQFF,TGCGCCAGCAGTATTGAGGGCAATGAGCAGTTCTTC
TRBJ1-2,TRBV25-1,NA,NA,CASTIQGRDGYTF,TGTGCCAGCACAATACAGGGTCGGGATGGCTACACCTTC
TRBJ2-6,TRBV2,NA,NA,CASSVIGANSGANVLTF,TGTGCCAGCAGTGTTATAGGGGCGAACTCTGGGGCCAACGTCCTGACTTTC
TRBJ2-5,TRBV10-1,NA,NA,CASSELGSRETQYF,TGCGCCAGCAGTGAACTGGGTTCTAGGGAGACCCAGTACTTC
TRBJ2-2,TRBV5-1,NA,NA,CASRSGTQNTGELFF,TGCGCCAGCAGGTCCGGGACTCAGAACACTGGGGAGCTGTTTTTT
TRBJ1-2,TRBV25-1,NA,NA,CASSEPQGPGYTF,TGTGCCAGCAGTGAGCCCCAGGGTCCGGGCTACACCTTC
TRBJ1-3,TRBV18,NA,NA,CASSPGRSGNTIYF,TGTGCCAGCTCACCAGGCCGCTCTGGAAACACCATATATTTT
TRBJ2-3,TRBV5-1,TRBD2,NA,CASSLGLAGAGGDTQYF,TGCGCCAGCAGCTTGGGTCTAGCGGGGGCTGGGGGAGATACGCAGTATTTT
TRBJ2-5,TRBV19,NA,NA,CASSIRVGGGRETQYF,TGTGCCAGTAGTATACGGGTAGGGGGGGGGCGGGAGACCCAGTACTTC
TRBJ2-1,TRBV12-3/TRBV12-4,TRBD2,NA,CASRTSGNEQFF,TGTGCCAGCCGGACTAGCGGAAATGAGCAGTTCTTC
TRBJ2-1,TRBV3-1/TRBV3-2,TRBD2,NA,CASSQDLSGGAYNEQFF,TGTGCCAGCAGCCAAGATCTTAGCGGGGGGGCCTACAATGAGCAGTTCTTC
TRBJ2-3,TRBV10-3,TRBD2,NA,CAISEGLAGAGDTQYF,TGTGCCATCAGTGAGGGTCTAGCGGGGGCCGGGGATACGCAGTATTTT
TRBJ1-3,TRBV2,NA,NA,CASRNPLRMLSGNTIYF,TGTGCCAGCAGAAATCCCCTGAGGATGCTCTCTGGAAACACCATATATTTT
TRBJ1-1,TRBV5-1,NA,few,CASSRDLNTEAFF,TGCGCCAGCAGTAGGGACTTGAACACTGAAGCTTTCTTT
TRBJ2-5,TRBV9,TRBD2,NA,CASIEREAGGLETQYF,TGTGCCAGCATCGAAAGAGAAGCGGGGGGGTTAGAGACCCAGTACTTC
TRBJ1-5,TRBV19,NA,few,CASNLRSGLGNQPQHF,TGTGCCAGTAACTTAAGGTCAGGGCTGGGGAATCAGCCCCAGCATTTT
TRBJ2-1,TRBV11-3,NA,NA,CASSLVGRNEQFF,TGTGCCAGCAGCTTAGTTGGGCGCAATGAGCAGTTCTTC
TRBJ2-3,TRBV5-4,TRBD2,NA,CASSSAGRRTDTQYF,TGTGCCAGCAGCTCAGCGGGGCGACGCACAGATACGCAGTATTTT
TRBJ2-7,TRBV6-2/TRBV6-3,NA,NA,CASSSTFYEQYF,TGTGCCAGCAGCTCCACTTTCTACGAGCAGTACTTC
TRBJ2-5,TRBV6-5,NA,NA,CASSYQGVGGETQYF,TGTGCCAGCAGTTACCAGGGGGTCGGGGGAGAGACCCAGTACTTC
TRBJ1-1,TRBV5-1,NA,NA,CASSPRGADTEAFF,TGCGCCAGCAGTCCCCGGGGGGCGGACACTGAAGCTTTCTTT
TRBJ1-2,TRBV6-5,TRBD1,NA,CASRRDRGLGYTF,TGTGCCAGCAGGCGGGACAGGGGGCTTGGCTACACCTTC
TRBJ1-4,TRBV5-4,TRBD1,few,CASSDDMTGSEEKLFF,TGTGCCAGCAGCGACGACATGACAGGGTCGGAGGAAAAACTGTTTTTT
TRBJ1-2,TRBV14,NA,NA,CASSQDPGNYGYTF,TGTGCCAGCAGCCAAGATCCCGGTAACTATGGCTACACCTTC
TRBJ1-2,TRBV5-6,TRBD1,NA,CASRSGGAGYGYTF,TGTGCCAGCAGGTCAGGGGGCGCGGGCTATGGCTACACCTTC
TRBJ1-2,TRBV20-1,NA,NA,CSASSSPFSGYGYTF,TGCAGTGCTAGTTCCAGCCCATTCAGCGGCTATGGCTACACCTTC
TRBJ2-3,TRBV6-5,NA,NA,CASGRGARDTQYF,TGTGCCAGCGGGAGGGGGGCTAGAGATACGCAGTATTTT
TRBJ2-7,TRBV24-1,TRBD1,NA,CATSDSFGQGEEQYF,TGTGCCACCAGTGATTCATTCGGACAGGGTGAAGAGCAGTACTTC
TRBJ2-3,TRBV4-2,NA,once,CASSRGGQGTDTQYF,TGTGCCAGCAGCCGCGGGGGACAGGGCACAGATACGCAGTATTTT
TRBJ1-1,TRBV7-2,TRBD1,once,CASSWTGNTEAFF,TGTGCCAGCTCATGGACAGGGAACACTGAAGCTTTCTTT
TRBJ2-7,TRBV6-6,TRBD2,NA,CASSLGLAGGNSYEQYF,TGTGCCAGCAGTCTTGGACTAGCGGGGGGAAACTCCTACGAGCAGTACTTC
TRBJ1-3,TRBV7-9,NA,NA,CASSPQGVSGNTIYF,TGTGCCAGCAGCCCCCAGGGCGTCTCTGGAAACACCATATATTTT
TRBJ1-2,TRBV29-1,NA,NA,CSVELFGGGGYTF,TGCAGCGTTGAATTATTCGGGGGAGGTGGCTACACCTTC
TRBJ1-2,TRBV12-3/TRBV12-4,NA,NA,CASSLRPGQYTF,TGTGCCAGCAGTTTAAGGCCCGGACAGTACACCTTC
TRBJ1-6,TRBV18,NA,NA,CASSPRDKSNYNSPLHF,TGTGCCAGCTCACCCCGGGACAAGTCTAATTATAATTCACCCCTCCACTTT
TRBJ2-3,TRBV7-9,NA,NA,CARSTSSVDTQYF,TGTGCCCGTAGCACTAGCAGCGTAGATACGCAGTATTTT
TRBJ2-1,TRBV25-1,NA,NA,CASSESTGPLDEQFF,TGTGCCAGCAGTGAATCAACAGGGCCCTTGGATGAGCAGTTCTTC
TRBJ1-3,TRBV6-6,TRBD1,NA,CASSQRFQGASGNTIYF,TGTGCCAGCAGTCAAAGATTTCAGGGGGCGTCGGGAAACACCATATATTTT
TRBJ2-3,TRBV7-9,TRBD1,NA,CASSLRGGADTQYF,TGTGCCAGCAGCTTGAGAGGGGGCGCAGATACGCAGTATTTT
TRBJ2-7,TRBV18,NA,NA,CASKFSGDSSYEQYF,TGTGCCAGCAAATTTAGCGGCGATAGCTCCTACGAGCAGTACTTC
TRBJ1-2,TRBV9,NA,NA,CASSVARGTYGYTF,TGTGCCAGCAGCGTAGCTAGGGGGACCTATGGCTACACCTTC
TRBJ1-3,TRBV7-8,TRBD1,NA,CASSFTTGTGDTIYF,TGTGCCAGCAGCTTTACCACCGGGACAGGGGACACCATATATTTT
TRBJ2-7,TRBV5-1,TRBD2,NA,CASSAGTSDLKSSYEQYF,TGCGCCAGCAGCGCCGGGACTAGCGACCTCAAGAGCTCCTACGAGCAGTACTTC
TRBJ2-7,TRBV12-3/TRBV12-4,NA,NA,CASSHTRDEQYF,TGTGCCAGCAGCCATACCCGGGACGAGCAGTACTTC
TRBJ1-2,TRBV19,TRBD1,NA,CASSMGQGGGYGYTF,TGTGCCAGTAGTATGGGACAGGGTGGCGGCTATGGCTACACCTTC
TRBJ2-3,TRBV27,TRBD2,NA,CASRVRLAVADTQYF,TGTGCCAGCAGGGTACGACTAGCGGTTGCAGATACGCAGTATTTT
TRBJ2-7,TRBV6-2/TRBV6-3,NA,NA,CASSDNPYEQYF,TGTGCCAGCAGTGACAACCCTTACGAGCAGTACTTC
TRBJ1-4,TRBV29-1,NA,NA,CSVVQDEKLFF,TGCAGCGTTGTACAGGATGAAAAACTGTTTTTT
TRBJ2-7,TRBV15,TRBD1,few,CATSRGLGQGLYEQYF,TGTGCCACCAGCAGAGGACTGGGACAGGGACTCTACGAGCAGTACTTC